The sample holds many counts of the clone carrying this T cell receptor beta chain. Germline V gene sequence: CDR1 SGHRS, CDR2 YFSETQ. The germline V and J ends were trimmed by 0 bases and 0 bases, with 5 bases remaining between them. The CDR3 consists of 14 residues. This sample is drawn from a study of neurological immune-mediated disorders. TCRdb reprocessed the 5' RACE reads via MiXCR and lists one record per CDR3 protein. The table includes some 86,000 distinct CDR3 sequences, 2% to 3% detected once. Stored at -80 C, 2 million PBMCs were the source of the unsorted libraries. This clonotype was obtained from a woman in her twenties or thirties with multiple sclerosis. The rearrangement joins TRBV5-1 to TRBJ2-3; unclear D gene. The sequenced material came from PBMCs. Here the CDR3 DNA reads TGCGCCAGCAGCTTGGTCCCGAGCACAGATACGCAGTATTTT. It specifies CASSLVPSTDTQYF.